The 5 T cell receptor beta chains presented below share a single source sample, sequenced in a study of beta chain features in type 1 diabetes. Study-level results: Patients with Type 1 diabetes showed moderately but significantly shorter TCRB CDR3s in all four CD4+ subsets.

Their target antigens are unknown. Expressed TCRB transcripts were sequenced because the isolated RNA had all been reverse transcribed beforehand. This table comes from immunoSEQ multiplex PCR, and its TCRdb copy is limited to in-frame clones, with some not included. The sample contains under 850,000 clones, around 15% of which appear only once. The sequenced material came from naive CD4+ T cells from blood. These receptors all stem from a man aged 18 to 29 with type 1 diabetes.

The sample holds a few counts of this clone. V and J are TRBV5-1 and TRBJ2-7; D is uncertain. Germline-derived CDR1 and CDR2 are SGHRS and YFSETQ. The CDR3 extends over 14 amino acids. Trimming removed 1 base from V and 3 bases from J, with 11 bases in between. CDR3 region: CASSLFPTLYEQYF. The CDR3 DNA is TGCGCCAGCAGCTTGTTTCCCACCCTCTACGAGCAGTACTTC.

The sample holds a few counts of this clone. The chain couples TRBV30 to TRBJ2-3; 7 bases agree with TRBD1. Trimming took 3 bases from V and 3 from J; bases not matched to a gene: 12. Germline CDR1 and CDR2: GTSNPN and SVGIG (reference sequence). This CDR3 comprises 16 residues. The CDR3 DNA reads as TGTGCCTGGAGCGAGGGGGCGGTTACTCTTACAGATACGCAGTATTTT. Amino acids: CAWSEGAVTLTDTQYF.

This clone came up a few times. CDR3 in amino acids: CASSYSGGNNSPLHF. CDR3 coding DNA: TGTGCCAGCAGTTACTCCGGGGGGAATAATTCACCCCTCCACTTT. The chain couples TRBV6-5 to TRBJ1-6, with a tentative D call TRBD1 (5 bases). The V and J ends lost 0 bases and 5 bases respectively, with 8 bases between them. Per germline, CDR1 MNHEY and CDR2 SVGAGI. CDR3 length: 15 amino acids.

This clone has a handful of counts. V gene TRBV25-1 combines with J gene TRBJ1-5, with D possibly being TRBD1 (5 bases). V was shortened by 3 bases and J by 5 bases, with 11 bases between the two germline ends. This CDR3 contains 14 residues. Germline V lookup: CDR1 MGHDK, CDR2 SYGVNS. The DNA of the CDR3 is TGTGCCAGCAGTGACGCAGGGTCCGATCAGCCCCAGCATTTT. Its protein product is CASSDAGSDQPQHF.

This clone came up a few times. This sequence joins TRBV25-1 and TRBJ2-3, with unresolved D. V shed 4 bases and J shed 1 base, with 6 bases lying between them. Germline V gene lookup returns CDR1 MGHDK and CDR2 SYGVNS. The CDR3 sequence is 13 residues long. In DNA, the CDR3 is TGTGCCAGCAGTGTAGGCGGCACAGATACGCAGTATTTT. Residues: CASSVGGTDTQYF.